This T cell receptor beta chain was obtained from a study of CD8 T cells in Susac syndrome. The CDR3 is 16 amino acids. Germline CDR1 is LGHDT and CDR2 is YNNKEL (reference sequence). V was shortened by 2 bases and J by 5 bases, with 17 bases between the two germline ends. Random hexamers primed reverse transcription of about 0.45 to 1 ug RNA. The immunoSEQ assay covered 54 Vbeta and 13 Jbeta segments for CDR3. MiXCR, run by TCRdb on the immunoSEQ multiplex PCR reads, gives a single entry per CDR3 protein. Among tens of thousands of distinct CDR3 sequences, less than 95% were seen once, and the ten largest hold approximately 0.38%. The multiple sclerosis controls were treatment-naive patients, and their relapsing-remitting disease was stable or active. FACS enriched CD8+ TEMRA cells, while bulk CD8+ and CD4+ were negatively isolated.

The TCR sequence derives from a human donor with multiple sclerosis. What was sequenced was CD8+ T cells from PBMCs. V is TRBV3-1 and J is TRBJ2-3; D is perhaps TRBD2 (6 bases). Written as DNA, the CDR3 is TGTGCCAGCAGCCAACGAATAGCGGCAGTCAGAGATACGCAGTATTTT. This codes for CASSQRIAAVRDTQYF.